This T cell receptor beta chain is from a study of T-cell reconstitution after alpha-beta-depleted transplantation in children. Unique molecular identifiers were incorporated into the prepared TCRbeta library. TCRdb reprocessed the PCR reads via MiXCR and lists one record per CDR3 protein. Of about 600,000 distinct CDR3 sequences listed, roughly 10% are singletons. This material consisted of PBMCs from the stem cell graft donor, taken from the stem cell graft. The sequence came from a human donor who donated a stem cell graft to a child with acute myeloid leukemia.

The CDR3 bases are TGTGCCAGCAGAGAGGGGGTGAACTATGGCTACACCTTC. This codes for CASREGVNYGYTF. The V gene is TRBV6-1, the J gene TRBJ1-2; D possibly corresponds to TRBD1 (6 bases). V was pared by 6 bases and J by 2 bases, with 10 bases between. The CDR3 has 13 amino acids. CDR1 MNHNS and CDR2 SASEGT come from the germline V gene.